The next 29 T cell receptor beta chains were all read from a single sample in a study of cytomegalovirus exposure and HLA in healthy donors. With 60 Vbeta and 13 Jbeta primers, the PCR was carried out. Sequencing used immunoSEQ multiplex PCR; TCRdb keeps in-frame clones, though not all of them. The sample consists of 100,000 to 120,000 clones, 79% of them appearing once. The specimen was PBMCs. These receptors came from a man aged 30 to 39 in good health and CMV-seropositive.

The gene calls are TRBV28 and TRBJ1-6; 7 nucleotides agree with TRBD1. Trimming at V came to 5 bases and at J to 4 bases, leaving 5 bases not matched to a gene. The CDR3 runs to 15 residues. Per the germline V gene, CDR1 is MDHEN and CDR2 is SYDVKM. The CDR3 DNA follows: TGTGCCAGCAGTCCCGGGACAGAATATAATTCACCCCTCCACTTT. Protein product: CASSPGTEYNSPLHF. Combining the CDR3 with reference TRBV28 and TRBJ1-6 gives the whole variable domain DVKVTQSSRYLVKRTGEKVFLECVQDMDHENMFWYRQDPGLGLRLIYFSYDVKMKEKGDIPEGYSVSREKKERFSLILESASTNQTSMYLCASSPGTEYNSPLHFGNGTRLTVT.

This chain connects TRBV25-1 to TRBJ2-3, with 7 bases lining up with TRBD1. Germline CDR1 reads MGHDK; CDR2 reads SYGVNS. The CDR3 runs 15 residues. V dropped 7 bases and J dropped 1; count of bases not matched to a gene: 8. This CDR3 is CASTRGRLGTDTQYF. The CDR3 nucleotides are TGTGCCAGCACGAGGGGGCGCCTAGGCACAGATACGCAGTATTTT.

This clone was seen a handful of times. This rearrangement joins TRBV5-1 to TRBJ1-1; no firm D call. The CDR3 has 17 amino acids. The V gene lost 0 bases and the J gene lost 0 bases, with 15 bases spanning the gap. Looked up from germline, CDR1 is SGHRS and CDR2 is YFSETQ. CDR3 sequence reads: CASSLEGGRTMNTEAFF. CDR3 sequence (DNA): TGCGCCAGCAGCTTGGAGGGAGGACGGACCATGAACACTGAAGCTTTCTTT.

The chain has TRBV25-1 and TRBJ2-1; 10 bases are a match to TRBD1. The CDR3 totals 14 residues. Trimming cost V 4 bases and J 7 bases; bases outside gene matches: 4. Germline V gives CDR1 MGHDK, CDR2 SYGVNS. The CDR3 sequence is CASSGGQGGNEQFF. The CDR3 DNA reads as TGTGCCAGCAGTGGAGGACAGGGGGGGAATGAGCAGTTCTTC.

V is TRBV10-2 and J is TRBJ1-6; TRBD1 is a possible D gene (6 bases). The CDR3 totals 15 residues. Between the trimmed V and J ends, which lost 10 bases and 4 bases, there was a span of 17 bases. Germline V lookup: CDR1 WSHSY, CDR2 SAAADI. The CDR3 sequence is CATTSRTAYNSPLHF. The CDR3 nucleotides read TGCGCCACAACTTCGAGGACAGCTTATAATTCACCCCTCCACTTT.

This chain joins TRBV18 and TRBJ2-7; TRBD2 aligns across 11 bases. V lost 6 bases and J lost 2; bases outside the gene matches: 6. Germline V gene lookup returns CDR1 KGHSH and CDR2 LQKENI. This CDR3 region has 15 residues. CDR3 region: CASSLGTSGAYEQYF. DNA for the CDR3: TGTGCCAGCTCCCTCGGGACTAGCGGAGCCTACGAGCAGTACTTC.

V usage is TRBV9 and J usage is TRBJ2-3; 8 bases agree with TRBD1. The V segment lost 0 bases and the J segment 5 bases; nucleotides outside the gene matches: 8. The CDR3 loop spans 16 amino acids. CDR1 is SGDLS, CDR2 YYNGEE, per germline. The CDR3 DNA sequence: TGTGCCAGCAGCGTAGCCCCAAACAGGGGGGTAGATACGCAGTATTTT. Translated: CASSVAPNRGVDTQYF.

This sequence joins TRBV9 and TRBJ1-1, with TRBD1 matching over 12 bases. CDR1 SGDLS and CDR2 YYNGEE come from the germline V gene. J was trimmed by 1 base and V by 0 bases; bases with no gene match: 4. The CDR3 extends over 17 amino acids. The CDR3 protein is CASSVDGTGGENTEAFF. In DNA form, the CDR3 reads TGTGCCAGCAGCGTAGATGGGACAGGGGGCGAGAACACTGAAGCTTTCTTT. The whole variable domain, remainder taken from reference TRBV9 and TRBJ1-1, is DSGVTQTPKHLITATGQRVTLRCSPRSGDLSVYWYQQSLDQGLQFLIQYYNGEERAKGNILERFSAQQFPDLHSELNLSSLELGDSALYFCASSVDGTGGENTEAFFGQGTRLTVV.

The V and J genes are TRBV13 and TRBJ1-2; no definite D call. The CDR3 runs to 15 residues. Trimming shortened V by 2 bases and J by 4 bases, and 14 bases separated the two germline ends. Looked up from germline, CDR1 is PRHDT and CDR2 is FYEKMQ (reference sequence). CDR3 DNA sequence: TGTGCCAGCAGCTTATTTGGCAGTGTATCCTATGGCTACACCTTC. Encoded protein: CASSLFGSVSYGYTF.

The rearrangement joins TRBV5-1 to TRBJ2-5, with 7 positions matching TRBD2. CDR1 and CDR2 (germline): SGHRS, YFSETQ. The CDR3 length is 17 residues. The junction had 13 bases not matched to a gene; V was cut back by 3 bases and J by 2 bases. CDR3 bases: TGCGCCAGCAGCTCCCGGAGGTTGGGCGGGGGACAAGAGACCCAGTACTTC. Its translation: CASSSRRLGGGQETQYF.

Only one count was recorded for this clone. CDR3 nucleotide sequence: TGTGCCACCAGCCTGGACAGGGGATCCTACAATGAGCAGTTCTTC. Translating it yields CATSLDRGSYNEQFF. The chain employs TRBV15 and TRBJ2-1, with TRBD1 identical over 9 bases. The CDR3 is made up of 15 amino acids. With V trimmed by 5 bases and J by 1 base, 3 bases remained unmatched. Germline lookup yields CDR1 LNHNV and CDR2 YYDKDF (reference sequence). Looking up the rest from reference TRBV15 and TRBJ2-1 gives the full variable domain: DAMVIQNPRYQVTQFGKPVTLSCSQTLNHNVMYWYQQKSSQAPKLLFHYYDKDFNNEADTPDNFQSRRPNTSFCFLDIRSPGLGDTAMYLCATSLDRGSYNEQFFGPGTRLTVL.

This clone turned up a few times. The J gene is TRBJ2-3, the V gene TRBV2; 7 bases align to TRBD1. This CDR3 spans 13 amino acids. CDR1 is SNHLY, CDR2 FYNNEI, per germline. The V gene end was trimmed by 6 bases and the J gene end by 0 bases; junction bases not matched to a gene: 0. In nucleotides, the CDR3 is TGTGCCAGCAGGACAGGGAGCACAGATACGCAGTATTTT. It encodes CASRTGSTDTQYF.

V is TRBV5-1 and J is TRBJ2-1; 16 nucleotides align to TRBD2. Per the germline V gene, CDR1 is SGHRS and CDR2 is YFSETQ. The CDR3 has 17 residues. The V gene end was trimmed by 4 bases and the J gene end by 9 bases; junction bases not matched to a gene: 10. The CDR3 sequence is CASSPEGLAGGPGEQFF. CDR3 in DNA: TGCGCCAGCAGCCCGGAGGGACTAGCGGGGGGGCCCGGTGAGCAGTTCTTC.

The chain uses TRBV10-1 and TRBJ2-7; 9 nucleotides align to TRBD2. In germline, CDR1 is WNHNN, CDR2 SYGVQD (reference sequence). There are 15 residues in the CDR3. After removal of 0 bases from V and 10 bases from J, the junction contained 10 bases not matched to a gene. The CDR3 is CASSESMRAGGHQYF. CDR3 DNA: TGCGCCAGCAGTGAGTCGATGAGAGCGGGGGGCCATCAGTACTTC.

The chain links TRBV15 to TRBJ2-1, with D possibly being TRBD1 (5 bases). The ends were cut back, 2 bases at V and 6 bases at J, with 17 bases in the middle. CDR1 and CDR2 (germline): LNHNV, YYDKDF (reference sequence). The CDR3 covers 16 residues. CDR3 DNA: TGTGCCACCAGCAGACTGGGGTGGGGCCTTATCAATGAGCAGTTCTTC. Protein: CATSRLGWGLINEQFF.

This clone showed up just a few times. The chain carries TRBV30 and TRBJ1-1, with D possibly matching TRBD1 (6 bases). The CDR3 loop spans 14 amino acids. Germline lookup yields CDR1 GTSNPN and CDR2 SVGIG (reference sequence). CDR3 amino acids: CALKQGRLDTEAFF. As DNA, the CDR3 is TGTGCACTAAAACAGGGCCGCCTGGACACTGAAGCTTTCTTT.

The chain recombines TRBV27 with TRBJ2-5; TRBD2 matches 10 bases. The trim removed 7 bases at V and 3 bases at J, leaving 2 bases unmatched. The CDR3 has 13 residues. The germline V gene has CDR1 MNHEY and CDR2 SMNVEV (reference sequence). The chain's CDR3 is CASKRGGEETQYF. In DNA, the CDR3 is TGTGCCAGCAAGCGGGGGGGGGAAGAGACCCAGTACTTC.

V usage is TRBV7-2 and J usage is TRBJ2-1; 12 nucleotides match TRBD2. Per germline, CDR1 SGHTA and CDR2 FQGNSA. J lost 4 bases, V lost 0 bases, and 4 bases had no gene match. This CDR3 comprises 17 residues. The CDR3 sequence is CASSLAPSGGGYNEQFF. In nucleotides, the CDR3 is TGTGCCAGCAGCTTAGCGCCTAGCGGGGGGGGTTACAATGAGCAGTTCTTC.

The sample holds one count of this clone. The same CDR3 is also encoded by other DNA sequences in this sample. The rearrangement joins TRBV2 to TRBJ1-6; D is undetermined. Trimming took off 6 bases at V and 0 bases at J, with 12 bases between the two ends. Germline assignment: CDR1 SNHLY and CDR2 FYNNEI. The CDR3 consists of 16 residues. The CDR3 DNA follows: TGTGCCAGCAGCGTCCGGAGGAGCTCCTATAATTCACCCCTCCACTTT. This gives the protein CASSVRRSSYNSPLHF.

The rearrangement links TRBV27 to TRBJ2-2; D might be TRBD1 (6 bases). Germline CDR1 reads MNHEY; CDR2 reads SMNVEV (reference sequence). The CDR3 covers 14 residues. Between the trimmed V and J ends, which lost 6 bases and 3 bases, there was a span of 11 bases. The DNA of the CDR3 is TGTGCCAGCAGAACAGGGTTCTACACCGGGGAGCTGTTTTTT. Encoded protein: CASRTGFYTGELFF.

The chain couples TRBV19 to TRBJ2-7; D is perhaps TRBD2 (5 bases). From germline, CDR1 is LNHDA and CDR2 SQIVND (reference sequence). Trimming took off 5 bases at V and 0 bases at J, with 17 bases between the two ends. The CDR3 consists of 16 residues. CDR3 region: CASSASPWTFSYEQYF. CDR3 in DNA: TGTGCCAGTAGTGCCTCCCCTTGGACTTTCTCCTACGAGCAGTACTTC.

This sequence joins TRBV5-6 and TRBJ2-3, with 16 bases identical to TRBD2. J was trimmed by 3 bases and V by 0 bases; bases with no gene match: 7. Germline lookup yields CDR1 SGHDT and CDR2 YYEEEE. The CDR3 sequence is 19 residues long. CDR3 amino acids: CASSLVFGTSGGATDTQYF. CDR3 nucleotide sequence: TGTGCCAGCAGCTTGGTCTTTGGGACTAGCGGGGGGGCAACAGATACGCAGTATTTT.

The V call is TRBV29-1, the J call TRBJ2-5; a possible D gene is TRBD1 (6 bases). This CDR3 contains 14 residues. CDR1 is SQVTM, CDR2 ANQGSEA, per germline. Written as DNA, the CDR3 is TGCAGTTGGTCACATGGACAGTCTCAAGAGACCCAGTACTTC. This gives the protein CSWSHGQSQETQYF.

The table lists this clone with a few counts. This chain links TRBV6-6 with TRBJ1-1; the match to TRBD1 covers 7 bases. Germline V gives CDR1 MNHNY, CDR2 SVGAGI (reference sequence). V lost 5 bases to trimming and J lost 8 bases; unmatched junction nucleotides: 14. The CDR3 is 15 residues long. The CDR3 is CASSEGQHAASEAFF. The DNA of the CDR3 is TGTGCCAGCAGTGAGGGACAGCACGCCGCATCAGAAGCTTTCTTT.

The genes are TRBV4-1 and TRBJ2-7; possibly TRBD2 for D (5 bases). This CDR3 region has 15 residues. Germline V gives CDR1 MGHRA, CDR2 YSYEKL. Trimming pared 1 base from V and 0 bases from J, leaving 10 bases between. The CDR3 reads CASSQAPGSSYEQYF. In nucleotides, the CDR3 is TGCGCCAGCAGCCAAGCACCGGGGAGCTCCTACGAGCAGTACTTC.

This chain joins TRBV5-6 and TRBJ2-2; unclear D gene. The CDR3 consists of 12 residues. From germline, CDR1 is SGHDT and CDR2 YYEEEE. V dropped 0 bases and J dropped 8 bases, with 5 bases sitting between them. The CDR3 protein is CASSLVVGELFF. In nucleotides, the CDR3 is TGTGCCAGCAGCTTGGTCGTGGGGGAGCTGTTTTTT.

Comments on this clone: Other nucleotide sequences from this sample produce the same CDR3. The rearrangement joins TRBV9 to TRBJ1-6, with TRBD1 matching 7 bases. The CDR3 covers 21 residues. Trimming cost V 4 bases and J 5 bases; bases outside gene matches: 24. The germline V gene encodes CDR1 SGDLS and CDR2 YYNGEE. The CDR3: CASSKSWDRGRLGLNNSPLHF. CDR3 nucleotide sequence: TGTGCCAGCAGCAAATCATGGGACAGAGGGCGCCTCGGGTTAAATAATTCACCCCTCCACTTT.

The rearrangement links TRBV9 to TRBJ1-2; no clear D. This CDR3 contains 16 residues. V was shortened by 0 bases and J by 0 bases, with 12 bases between the two germline ends. The V gene's germline CDR1 is SGDLS and CDR2 YYNGEE. The CDR3 bases are TGTGCCAGCAGCGTAGTTCAAGAGGAAGCTAACTATGGCTACACCTTC. It encodes CASSVVQEEANYGYTF. Full variable domain (outside the CDR3, taken from reference TRBV9 and TRBJ1-2): DSGVTQTPKHLITATGQRVTLRCSPRSGDLSVYWYQQSLDQGLQFLIQYYNGEERAKGNILERFSAQQFPDLHSELNLSSLELGDSALYFCASSVVQEEANYGYTFGSGTRLTVV.

This clone has just a few counts. This chain joins TRBV2 and TRBJ1-5, with D perhaps TRBD1 (5 bases). Trimming removed 2 bases from V and 3 bases from J, with 14 bases in between. This CDR3 is 16 amino acids long. CDR1 SNHLY and CDR2 FYNNEI come from the germline V gene. The CDR3 is CASSEPAGWVNQPQHF. The CDR3 nucleotides are TGTGCCAGCAGTGAACCCGCAGGGTGGGTCAATCAGCCCCAGCATTTT.